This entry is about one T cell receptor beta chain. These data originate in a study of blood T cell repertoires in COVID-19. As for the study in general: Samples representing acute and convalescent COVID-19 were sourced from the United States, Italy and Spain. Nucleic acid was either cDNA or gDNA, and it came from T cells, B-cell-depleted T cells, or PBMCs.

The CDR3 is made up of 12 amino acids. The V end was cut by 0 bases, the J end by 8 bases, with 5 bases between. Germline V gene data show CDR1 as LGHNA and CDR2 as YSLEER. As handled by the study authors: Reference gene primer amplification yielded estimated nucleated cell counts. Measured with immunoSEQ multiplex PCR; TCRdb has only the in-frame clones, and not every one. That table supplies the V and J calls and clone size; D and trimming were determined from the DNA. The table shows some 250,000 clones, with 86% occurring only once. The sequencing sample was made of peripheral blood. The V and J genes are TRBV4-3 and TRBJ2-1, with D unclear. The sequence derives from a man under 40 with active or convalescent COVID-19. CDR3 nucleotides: TGCGCCAGCAGCCAAGATGTAGATGAGCAGTTCTTC. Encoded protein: CASSQDVDEQFF.